The 29 T cell receptor beta chains presented below share a single source sample, sequenced in a study of blood T cell repertoires in COVID-19. Sequencing was performed with immunoSEQ multiplex PCR; in TCRdb, only in-frame clones are kept and a portion is missing. The profile shows about 95,000 clones, more than 80% of them singletons. Sequenced material: peripheral blood. The receptors were sampled from a human donor in a cohort sampled during active COVID-19.

This clone was picked up one time. The chain couples TRBV6-5 to TRBJ1-5; TRBD1 matches 7 bases. This CDR3 contains 14 residues. Germline-derived CDR1 and CDR2 are MNHEY and SVGAGI. The ends lost 10 bases at V and 9 bases at J; junction bases unmatched: 15. The CDR3 nucleotides read TGTGCCACAATCCGACAGGGATCCGCATCGCCCCAGCATTTT. This gives the protein CATIRQGSASPQHF.

A single count supports this clone. The chain uses TRBV2 and TRBJ1-1; the D is unclear. CDR3 length: 13 amino acids. The V end was cut by 4 bases, the J end by 4 bases, with 10 bases between. Germline CDR1 and CDR2: SNHLY and FYNNEI. The CDR3 coding sequence is TGTGCCAGCAGTGCCAATGGGCTCACTGAAGCTTTCTTT. Residues: CASSANGLTEAFF.

V usage is TRBV10-2 and J usage is TRBJ1-2; 9 nucleotides match TRBD1. The CDR3 has 15 residues. V lost 2 bases, J lost 0 bases, and 1 base stayed unmatched. Germline V CDR1 and CDR2: WSHSY, SAAADI. The CDR3: CASSERDRANYGYTF. CDR3 nucleotides: TGCGCCAGCAGTGAGAGGGACAGGGCTAACTATGGCTACACCTTC.

This rearrangement joins TRBV12-5 to TRBJ2-6; D uncertain. Trimming shortened V by 8 bases and J by 0 bases, and 5 bases separated the two germline ends. Germline lookup yields CDR1 LGHNT and CDR2 FRNRAP. The length of the CDR3 is 13 residues. The CDR3 DNA reads as TGTGCTAGTTTCCGCTCTGGGGCCAACGTCCTGACTTTC. Translating it yields CASFRSGANVLTF.

The gene calls are TRBV3-1 (or the pseudogene TRBV3-2) and TRBJ1-5; D gene uncertain. This CDR3 region has 14 residues. V shed 5 bases and J shed 6 bases, with 14 bases lying between them. The germline gives CDR1 LGHDT, CDR2 YNNKEL (reference sequence). The CDR3 DNA reads as TGTGCCAGCAGCTTCGGAAGGGAGGGTCAGCCCCAGCATTTT. This translates into CASSFGREGQPQHF.

The CDR3 nucleotides are TGTGCCAGCAGCGTAGGGACTAGCGGCCCCTACGAGCAGTACTTC. It translates to CASSVGTSGPYEQYF. The chain couples TRBV9 to TRBJ2-7; 10 nucleotides line up with TRBD2. The CDR3 contains 15 residues. The germline CDR1 and CDR2 sequences are SGDLS and YYNGEE. V dropped 0 bases and J dropped 2; count of bases not matched to a gene: 2.

The gene calls are TRBV4-3 and TRBJ1-3, with 8 bases that match TRBD1. Trimming took 1 base from V and 2 from J; bases not matched to a gene: 4. In germline, CDR1 is LGHNA, CDR2 YSLEER. The CDR3 has 16 amino acids. CDR3 DNA: TGCGCCAGCAGCCAAGGTGACAGGGGACCTGGAAACACCATATATTTT. Its protein is CASSQGDRGPGNTIYF.

This clone was counted between two and nine times. The rearrangement links TRBV6-6 to TRBJ1-1, with D hard to call. The CDR3 spans 15 residues. Trimming left V 4 bases short and J 4 bases short, with 16 bases between. The germline gives CDR1 MNHNY, CDR2 SVGAGI (reference sequence). CDR3 in DNA: TGTGCCAGCAGTTTCCCCGAAAGCCAGGTCACTGAAGCTTTCTTT. This encodes CASSFPESQVTEAFF.

J is TRBJ2-7 and V is TRBV10-2, with 7 bases fitting TRBD2. This CDR3 is 14 amino acids long. The J segment lost 3 bases and the V segment lost 3 bases, leaving 5 bases of the junction unmatched. Germline V CDR1 and CDR2: WSHSY, SAAADI. The CDR3 protein is CASSDSGGIYEQYF. CDR3 DNA sequence: TGCGCCAGCAGTGATTCCGGGGGGATCTACGAGCAGTACTTC.

V is TRBV5-1 and J is TRBJ2-3; 12 bases are a match to TRBD1. From germline, CDR1 is SGHRS and CDR2 YFSETQ. The CDR3 totals 17 residues. Trimming took 1 base from V and 4 from J; bases not matched to a gene: 7. The CDR3 DNA reads as TGCGCCAGCAGCTTGACCGGGACAGGGGGCCGCTCAGATACGCAGTATTTT. Translating it yields CASSLTGTGGRSDTQYF.

The V and J genes are TRBV6-5 and TRBJ1-2; 8 nucleotides align to TRBD1. Trimming at V came to 4 bases and at J to 8 bases, leaving 6 bases not matched to a gene. The CDR3 has 13 amino acids. CDR1 and CDR2 from the germline V gene are MNHEY and SVGAGI. Written as DNA, the CDR3 is TGTGCCAGCAGTTCGGACAGGGTAGGGGGCTACACCTTC. It yields the protein CASSSDRVGGYTF.

J is TRBJ1-2 and V is TRBV28; D is possibly TRBD1 (6 bases). V lost 10 bases and J 4 bases, leaving 13 bases between the germline ends. Germline V gives CDR1 MDHEN, CDR2 SYDVKM. This CDR3 spans 12 amino acids. CDR3 sequence (DNA): TGTGCCACCACGGACAGTATCTATGGCTACACCTTC. Translating gives CATTDSIYGYTF.

The chain has TRBV14 and TRBJ2-5; TRBD1 matches 9 bases. With V trimmed by 1 base and J by 2 bases, 14 bases remained unmatched. The CDR3 sequence is 19 residues long. Germline loops: CDR1 SGHDN, CDR2 FVKESK. The CDR3 region has the DNA TGTGCCAGCAGCCAAGTTGGACAGGGGATGGCCGTTCGACAAGAGACCCAGTACTTC. Its translation: CASSQVGQGMAVRQETQYF.

This chain links TRBV2 with TRBJ1-1, with TRBD1 matching 7 bases. Trimming cost V 4 bases and J 10 bases; bases outside gene matches: 9. Germline CDR1 and CDR2: SNHLY and FYNNEI. The CDR3 extends over 13 amino acids. CDR3 nucleotide sequence: TGTGCCAGCAGTGGCGACAGGGACTCAAGAGCTTTCTTT. As protein: CASSGDRDSRAFF.

This sequence joins TRBV12-1 and TRBJ2-2; the table's D call of TRBD2 was not tested on the DNA. TRBV12-1 has pseudogene status. The CDR3 spans 19 residues. The CDR3 spells CASSLPFRLAVWDTGELFF. For the CDR3, the DNA is TGTGCCAGCAGCCTGCCGTTTCGACTAGCGGTATGGGACACCGGGGAGCTGTTTTTT.

The chain has TRBV7-9 and TRBJ1-4; TRBD1 might be the D (6 bases). The germline V gene has CDR1 SEHNR and CDR2 FQNEAQ (reference sequence). CDR3 length: 17 residues. V dropped 5 bases and J dropped 0 bases, with 16 bases sitting between them. The CDR3 DNA reads TGTGCCAGCAGCCGGCGAAGGGGGACCGCAACTAATGAAAAACTGTTTTTT. Its protein product is CASSRRRGTATNEKLFF.

This sequence joins TRBV7-2 and TRBJ1-1; perhaps TRBD1 as D (6 bases). Trimming left V 6 bases short and J 1 base short, with 9 bases between. Germline assignment: CDR1 SGHTA and CDR2 FQGNSA. CDR3 length equals 13 residues. CDR3 bases: TGTGCCAGCAGACGACAGGCGAACACTGAAGCTTTCTTT. Its protein product is CASRRQANTEAFF.

The chain joins TRBV3-1 (or the pseudogene TRBV3-2) to TRBJ2-5; 11 nucleotides line up with TRBD2. There are 14 residues in the CDR3. V dropped 6 bases and J dropped 3; count of bases not matched to a gene: 3. The germline V gene encodes CDR1 LGHDT and CDR2 YNNKEL (reference sequence). CDR3 loop: CASRELAGEETQYF. The CDR3 DNA follows: TGTGCCAGCAGGGAACTAGCGGGGGAAGAGACCCAGTACTTC.

This clone was counted a single time. The chain has TRBV10-1 and TRBJ2-5; 7 bases are shared with TRBD2. The junction had 11 bases not matched to a gene; V was cut back by 6 bases and J by 4 bases. CDR3 length: 15 residues. Germline V lookup: CDR1 WNHNN, CDR2 SYGVQD (reference sequence). The CDR3 protein is CASRGGTPKRETQYF. As DNA, the CDR3 is TGCGCCAGCAGGGGGGGGACCCCTAAACGAGAGACCCAGTACTTC.

This clone was observed once. This chain links TRBV5-1 with TRBJ1-5; TRBD1 matches 8 bases. Germline V gene data show CDR1 as SGHRS and CDR2 as YFSETQ. The CDR3 has 14 amino acids. Trimming removed 2 bases from V and 4 bases from J; junction bases left unmatched: 2. CDR3 protein: CASSFGQGNQPQHF. The CDR3 DNA reads TGCGCCAGCAGCTTTGGACAGGGAAATCAGCCCCAGCATTTT.

CDR3 in amino acids: CASSPGHQETQYF. The CDR3 bases are TGTGCCAGCTCACCTGGGCACCAAGAGACCCAGTACTTC. The genes are TRBV18 and TRBJ2-5, with D unresolved. Trimming pared 3 bases from V and 0 bases from J, leaving 5 bases between. This CDR3 has 13 amino acids. From germline, CDR1 is KGHSH and CDR2 LQKENI.

V gene TRBV14 combines with J gene TRBJ1-2; possibly TRBD1 for D (5 bases). The germline V and J ends were trimmed by 2 bases and 4 bases, with 11 bases remaining between them. The CDR3 has 14 amino acids. The germline V gene has CDR1 SGHDN and CDR2 FVKESK. CDR3 DNA: TGTGCCAGCAGCCAACAGGGTATCAGCTATGGCTACACCTTC. Translated, it gives CASSQQGISYGYTF.

The V and J genes are TRBV4-3 and TRBJ1-1; D remains ambiguous. With 3 bases removed from V and 0 bases from J, the gap between germline ends came to 8 bases. Germline V gives CDR1 LGHNA, CDR2 YSLEER. CDR3 length equals 14 residues. The CDR3 protein is CASSQMTVNTEAFF. The CDR3, as DNA: TGCGCCAGCAGCCAGATGACTGTGAACACTGAAGCTTTCTTT.

The chain joins TRBV6-5 to TRBJ1-2; weak D call: TRBD1 (6 bases). The CDR3 runs 15 residues. The germline V gene encodes CDR1 MNHEY and CDR2 SVGAGI. The V gene lost 7 bases and the J gene lost 8 bases, with 23 bases spanning the gap. The CDR3 DNA reads TGTGCCAGCACCCCTTCCTGGGGGGGCGTTTGGGGCTACACCTTC. This translates into CASTPSWGGVWGYTF.

The rearrangement links TRBV2 to TRBJ2-5; 10 bases are a match to TRBD1. The CDR3 extends over 15 amino acids. CDR1 is SNHLY and CDR2 is FYNNEI in the germline V gene. V gave up 5 bases and J gave up 1 base; unmatched junction bases: 4. For the CDR3, the DNA is TGTGCCAGCAGTTCCGACAGGGGGCTCCAAGAGACCCAGTACTTC. Translation gives CASSSDRGLQETQYF.

The rearrangement uses TRBV18 and TRBJ2-1; D gene uncertain. V lost 0 bases and J lost 7, with 10 bases in between. This CDR3 is 14 amino acids long. Germline V gives CDR1 KGHSH, CDR2 LQKENI. Here the CDR3 DNA reads TGTGCCAGCTCACCACCGTTTCTAAGAAATGAGCAGTTCTTC. It specifies CASSPPFLRNEQFF. Based on the CDR3 plus reference TRBV18 and TRBJ2-1, the full variable domain is NAGVMQNPRHLVRRRGQEARLRCSPMKGHSHVYWYRQLPEEGLKFMVYLQKENIIDESGMPKERFSAEFPKEGPSILRIQQVVRGDSAAYFCASSPPFLRNEQFFGPGTRLTVL.

The chain couples TRBV25-1 to TRBJ2-5; the match to TRBD1 covers 9 bases. This CDR3 is 13 amino acids long. Looked up from germline, CDR1 is MGHDK and CDR2 is SYGVNS. V lost 6 bases, J lost 5 bases, and 4 bases stayed unmatched. The CDR3 loop reads CASRGQGRETQYF. The CDR3 DNA reads TGTGCCAGCAGGGGACAGGGCAGGGAGACCCAGTACTTC.

This chain connects TRBV4-1 to TRBJ1-2; TRBD1 aligns across 9 bases. The V gene's germline CDR1 is MGHRA and CDR2 YSYEKL. The CDR3 runs to 14 residues. V trimming: 4 bases; J trimming: 6 bases; junction bases outside the gene matches: 6. The CDR3 sequence is CASSRWGQGDGYTF. Here the CDR3 DNA reads TGCGCCAGCAGCCGTTGGGGACAGGGAGATGGCTACACCTTC.

V gene TRBV6-2 or TRBV6-3 combines with J gene TRBJ2-1; the match to TRBD2 covers 14 bases. Germline CDR1 reads MNHEY; CDR2 reads SVGEGT. CDR3 size: 17 residues. Losses at the gene ends were 2 bases for V and 8 bases for J; bases not matched to a gene: 8. The DNA of the CDR3 is TGTGCCAGCAGTTACGGGGGACTAGCGGGAGTTGTGGATGAGCAGTTCTTC. Its protein product is CASSYGGLAGVVDEQFF.